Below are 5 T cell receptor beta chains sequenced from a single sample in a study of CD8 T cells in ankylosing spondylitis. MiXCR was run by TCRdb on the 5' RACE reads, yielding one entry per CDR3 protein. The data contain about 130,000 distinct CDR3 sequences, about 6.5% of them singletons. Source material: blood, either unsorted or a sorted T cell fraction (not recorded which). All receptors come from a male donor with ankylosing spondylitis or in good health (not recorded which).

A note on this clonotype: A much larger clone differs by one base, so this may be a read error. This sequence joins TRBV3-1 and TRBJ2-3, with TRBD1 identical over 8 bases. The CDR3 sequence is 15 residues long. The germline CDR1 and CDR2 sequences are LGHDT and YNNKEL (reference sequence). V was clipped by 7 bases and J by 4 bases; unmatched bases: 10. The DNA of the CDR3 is TGTGCCAGCACCCGTCGACAGGGGACGTCAGATACGCAGTATTTT. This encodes CASTRRQGTSDTQYF.

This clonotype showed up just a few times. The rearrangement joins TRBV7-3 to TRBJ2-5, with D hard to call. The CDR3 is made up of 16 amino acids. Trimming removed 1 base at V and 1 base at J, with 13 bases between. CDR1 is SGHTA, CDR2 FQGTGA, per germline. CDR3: CASSLNPAVSQETQYF. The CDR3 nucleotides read TGTGCCAGCAGCTTAAACCCGGCGGTGAGCCAAGAGACCCAGTACTTC.

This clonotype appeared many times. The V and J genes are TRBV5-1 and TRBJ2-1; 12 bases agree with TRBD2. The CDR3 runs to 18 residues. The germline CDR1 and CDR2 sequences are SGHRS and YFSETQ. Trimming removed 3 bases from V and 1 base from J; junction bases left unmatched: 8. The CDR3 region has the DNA TGCGCCAGCAGCTCGGAGGGGACTAGCGGGCTTTCCTACAATGAGCAGTTCTTC. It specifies CASSSEGTSGLSYNEQFF. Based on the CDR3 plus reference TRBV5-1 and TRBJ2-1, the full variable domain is KAGVTQTPRYLIKTRGQQVTLSCSPISGHRSVSWYQQTPGQGLQFLFEYFSETQRNKGNFPGRFSGRQFSNSRSEMNVSTLELGDSALYLCASSSEGTSGLSYNEQFFGPGTRLTVL.

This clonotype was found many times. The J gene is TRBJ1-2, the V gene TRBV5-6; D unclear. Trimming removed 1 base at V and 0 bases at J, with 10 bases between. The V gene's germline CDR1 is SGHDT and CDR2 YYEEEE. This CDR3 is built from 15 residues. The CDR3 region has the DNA TGTGCCAGCAGCTTGATTGGCAGCCCTAACTATGGCTACACCTTC. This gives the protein CASSLIGSPNYGYTF. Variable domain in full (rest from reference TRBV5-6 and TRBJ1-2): DAGVTQSPTHLIKTRGQQVTLRCSPKSGHDTVSWYQQALGQGPQFIFQYYEEEERQRGNFPDRFSGHQFPNYSSELNVNALLLGDSALYLCASSLIGSPNYGYTFGSGTRLTVV.

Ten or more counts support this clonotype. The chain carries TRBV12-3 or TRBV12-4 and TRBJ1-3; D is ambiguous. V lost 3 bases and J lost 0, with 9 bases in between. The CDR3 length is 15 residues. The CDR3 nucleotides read TGTGCCAGCAGTTTTAGTCGTCCCTCTGGAAACACCATATATTTT. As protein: CASSFSRPSGNTIYF.